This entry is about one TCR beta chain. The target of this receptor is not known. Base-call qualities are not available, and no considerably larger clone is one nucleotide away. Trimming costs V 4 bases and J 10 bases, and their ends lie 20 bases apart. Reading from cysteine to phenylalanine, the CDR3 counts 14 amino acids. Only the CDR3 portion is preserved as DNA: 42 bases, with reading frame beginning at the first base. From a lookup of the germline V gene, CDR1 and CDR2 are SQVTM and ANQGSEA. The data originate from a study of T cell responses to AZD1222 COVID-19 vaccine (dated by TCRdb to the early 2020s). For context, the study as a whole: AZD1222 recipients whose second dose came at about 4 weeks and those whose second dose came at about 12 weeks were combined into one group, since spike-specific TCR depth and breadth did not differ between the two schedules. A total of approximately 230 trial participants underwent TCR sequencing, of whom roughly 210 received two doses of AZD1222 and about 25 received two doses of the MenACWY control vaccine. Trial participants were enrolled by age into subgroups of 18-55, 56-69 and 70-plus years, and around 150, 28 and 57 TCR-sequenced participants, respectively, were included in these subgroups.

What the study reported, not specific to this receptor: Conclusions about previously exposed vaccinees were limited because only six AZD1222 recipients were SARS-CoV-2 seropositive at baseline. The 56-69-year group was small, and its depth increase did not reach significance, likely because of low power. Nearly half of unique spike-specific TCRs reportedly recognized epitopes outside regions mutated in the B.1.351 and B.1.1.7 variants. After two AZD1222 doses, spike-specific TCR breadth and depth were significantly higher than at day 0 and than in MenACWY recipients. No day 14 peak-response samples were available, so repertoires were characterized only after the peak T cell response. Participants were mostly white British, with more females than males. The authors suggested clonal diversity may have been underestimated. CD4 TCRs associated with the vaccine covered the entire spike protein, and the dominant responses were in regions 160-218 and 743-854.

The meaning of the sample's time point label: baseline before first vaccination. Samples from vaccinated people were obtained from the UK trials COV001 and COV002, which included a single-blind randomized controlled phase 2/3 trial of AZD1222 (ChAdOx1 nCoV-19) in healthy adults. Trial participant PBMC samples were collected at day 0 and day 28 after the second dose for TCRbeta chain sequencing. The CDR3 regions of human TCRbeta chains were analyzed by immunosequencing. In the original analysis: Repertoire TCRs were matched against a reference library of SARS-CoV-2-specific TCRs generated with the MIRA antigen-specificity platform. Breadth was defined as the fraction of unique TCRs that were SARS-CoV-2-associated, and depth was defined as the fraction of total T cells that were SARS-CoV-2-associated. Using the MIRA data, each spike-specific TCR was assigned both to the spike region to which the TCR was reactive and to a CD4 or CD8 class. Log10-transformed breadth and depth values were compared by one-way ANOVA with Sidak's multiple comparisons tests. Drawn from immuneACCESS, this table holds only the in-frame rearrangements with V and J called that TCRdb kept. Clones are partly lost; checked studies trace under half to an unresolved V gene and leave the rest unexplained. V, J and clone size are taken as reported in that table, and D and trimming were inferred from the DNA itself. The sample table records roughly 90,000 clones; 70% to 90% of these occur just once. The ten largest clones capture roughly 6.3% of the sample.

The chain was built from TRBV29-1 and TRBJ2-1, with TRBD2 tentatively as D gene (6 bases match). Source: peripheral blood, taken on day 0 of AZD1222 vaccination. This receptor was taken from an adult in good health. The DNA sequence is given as TGCAGCGTTGCCGGGGGTGACGGGTTTGGGGAGCAGTTCTTC. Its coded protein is CSVAGGDGFGEQFF.